These T cell receptor beta chains were read from a single sample in a study of vaccination and CD4 T cells after COVID-19. MiXCR was run by TCRdb on the PCR reads, yielding one entry per CDR3 protein. Here the sample spans 10,000 to 13,000 distinct CDR3 sequences, around half being singletons. The antigens for these receptors are not known. The sample consisted of CD4+ T cells from blood, cultured in vitro. Receptor source: a human donor who had recovered from COVID-19. Each CDR3 is given with its conserved first and last residue. The D gene is left open where the match is weak. The size of a clone is reported for some rows only, either as once, few or many, or as a class for expanded clones.

few	TRBV12-2	-	TRBJ1-2	TGTGCAAGTCGCTTAGCGTCTTTCCATAACTATGGCTACACCTTC	CASRLASFHNYGYTF
-	TRBV11-3	TRBD2	TRBJ2-2	TGTGCCAGCAGCTTACGGACTAGCCACGATACCGGGGAGCTGTTTTTT	CASSLRTSHDTGELFF
-	TRBV7-9	-	TRBJ1-2	TGTGCCAGCAGACCGGACACCCTAGCGTCGGGCTTCACCTTC	CASRPDTLASGFTF
-	TRBV6-2/TRBV6-3	TRBD1	TRBJ2-7	TGTGCCAGCAGTTTACAGGGGTTCGAGCAGTACTTC	CASSLQGFEQYF
-	TRBV7-6	-	TRBJ2-3	TGTGCCAGCAGCTCCTCAGGGGGGGGTACGCAGTATTTT	CASSSSGGGTQYF
-	TRBV24-1	-	TRBJ2-1	TGTGCCACCAGTGATGCCGCAGGGATTAAGTACAATGAGCAGTTCTTC	CATSDAAGIKYNEQFF
-	TRBV7-6	TRBD1	TRBJ2-2	TGTGCCAGCAGTCCTATAACAGGGGGGAGGACCGGGGAGCTGTTTTTT	CASSPITGGRTGELFF
-	TRBV15	TRBD1	TRBJ2-7	TGTGCCACCAGCAGAGCCCGGACAGGGGCCCACGAGCAGTACTTC	CATSRARTGAHEQYF
few	TRBV7-2	-	TRBJ2-5	TGTGCCAGCAGCCCCCAGGGGGGCGGTGGGCAAGAGACCCAGTACTTC	CASSPQGGGGQETQYF
-	TRBV30	TRBD2	TRBJ2-7	TGTGCCTGGAGTGTACGTCTAGCGGGATTTGGCGAGCAGTACTTC	CAWSVRLAGFGEQYF
-	TRBV7-8	-	TRBJ2-1	TGTGCCGGCAGCTTTAGGTCGGATCACAATGAGCAGTTCTTC	CAGSFRSDHNEQFF
-	TRBV19	TRBD2	TRBJ2-4	TGTGCCAGTAGAACGGTAGGGACTAGCGGGGACATTCAGTACTTC	CASRTVGTSGDIQYF
-	TRBV5-6	TRBD1	TRBJ1-1	TGTGCCAGCAGCCGTTACGACAGGGACACTGAAGCTTTCTTT	CASSRYDRDTEAFF
-	TRBV20-1	-	TRBJ2-1	TGCAGTGCTGGCGACAGGCCACCCAATGAGCAGTTCTTC	CSAGDRPPNEQFF
few	TRBV20-1	-	TRBJ1-2	TGCAGTGCTAGAGGGGTCCATGGCTACACCTTC	CSARGVHGYTF
-	TRBV4-3	-	TRBJ2-7	TGCGCCAGCAGCCAGGGCTGGACCTCCTACGAGCAGTACTTC	CASSQGWTSYEQYF
-	TRBV7-6	-	TRBJ2-2	TGTGCCAGCAGCGGATCCGGGATGAACACCGGGGAGCTGTTTTTT	CASSGSGMNTGELFF
-	TRBV6-1	-	TRBJ2-3	TGTGCCAGCAGTGAAGGGATGCCAGATACGCAGTATTTT	CASSEGMPDTQYF
few	TRBV6-1	-	TRBJ2-5	TGTGCCAGCAGTGGTGGGTGGGAGACCCAGTACTTC	CASSGGWETQYF
-	TRBV7-2	-	TRBJ1-4	TGTGCCAGCAGCCCAGGGGCGTTTGGTGAAAAACTGTTTTTT	CASSPGAFGEKLFF
few	TRBV7-2	TRBD1	TRBJ1-5	TGTGCCAGCAGCCCAGGGGGGTATAGCAATCAGCCCCAGCATTTT	CASSPGGYSNQPQHF
-	TRBV27	-	TRBJ1-2	TGTGCCAGCAGTTTATCCGCCTGGGAGGGGAGTAACTATGGCTACACCTTC	CASSLSAWEGSNYGYTF
once	TRBV7-9	TRBD2	TRBJ2-3	TGTGCCAGCAGCCAAACCAGCGGGAGGGCCCTCGACGATACGCAGTATTTT	CASSQTSGRALDDTQYF
-	TRBV18	TRBD1	TRBJ1-5	TGTGCCAGCTCGAAGGGGGCAGGGGAACAGCCCCAGCATTTT	CASSKGAGEQPQHF
-	TRBV30	-	TRBJ2-5	TGTGCCTGGAGTGTTAATAGAGGAACCCAGTACTTC	CAWSVNRGTQYF
-	TRBV6-1	-	TRBJ1-5	TGTGCCAGCAGTAGAACCGCTCCCGGGGGAGGCAATCAGCCCCAGCATTTT	CASSRTAPGGGNQPQHF
-	TRBV7-2	-	TRBJ2-3	TGTGCCAGCAGACCGGACAGACTCGATACGCAGTATTTT	CASRPDRLDTQYF
-	TRBV12-3/TRBV12-4	TRBD2	TRBJ2-7	TGTGCCAGCAGCCTCGGGACTAGCGGGTTGGGGTACGAGCAGTACTTC	CASSLGTSGLGYEQYF
-	TRBV7-3	-	TRBJ2-1	TGTGCCAGCAGCTTAACTAGCGCCCCTGGTGAGCAGTTCTTC	CASSLTSAPGEQFF
-	TRBV12-3/TRBV12-4	-	TRBJ1-5	TGTGCCAGCAGTTTAAAGGTTTATCAGCCCCAGCATTTT	CASSLKVYQPQHF
-	TRBV11-2	TRBD1	TRBJ1-1	TGTGCCAGCAGCTTAAGAGTGGGACAGTTCGACACTGAAGCTTTCTTT	CASSLRVGQFDTEAFF
-	TRBV20-1	-	TRBJ2-7	TGCAGTGCTAGAGGTAGCGCCTGGGACCCCTACGAGCAGTACTTC	CSARGSAWDPYEQYF
-	TRBV5-6	-	TRBJ1-2	TGTGCCAGCAGCGATTCCGGGACGACTAACTATGGCTACACCTTC	CASSDSGTTNYGYTF
few	TRBV11-2	TRBD1	TRBJ2-7	TGTGCCAGCAGCGACCCCGGGACAGGGGGCTACGAGCAGTACTTC	CASSDPGTGGYEQYF
-	TRBV29-1	-	TRBJ2-3	TGCAGCGTTGAGTTTCCCTCGCAAGATACGCAGTATTTT	CSVEFPSQDTQYF
-	TRBV12-3/TRBV12-4	TRBD2	TRBJ2-2	TGTGCCAGCAGTGGACTAGCGACCGGGGAGCTGTTTTTT	CASSGLATGELFF
few	TRBV20-1	TRBD2	TRBJ2-1	TGCAGTGCAAACCCCGGACTAGCGGGGGCTACCTACAATGAGCAGTTCTTC	CSANPGLAGATYNEQFF
large	TRBV7-9	-	TRBJ2-1	TGTGCCAGCAGCTCCCCCCAGGGGGGGGCCCACAATGAGCAGTTCTTC	CASSSPQGGAHNEQFF
-	TRBV12-3/TRBV12-4	-	TRBJ1-3	TGTGCCAGCAGTTTAGCGATCCCTCAGCCTGGAAACACCATATATTTT	CASSLAIPQPGNTIYF